This T cell receptor (beta chain) was documented in a study of beta chain features in type 1 diabetes. Findings and limits, study-wide: Among patients with Type 1 diabetes, TCRB CDR3s were moderately but significantly shorter in every one of the four CD4+ subsets.

The CDR3 is made up of 14 amino acids. Germline V lookup: CDR1 LNHNV, CDR2 YYDKDF (reference sequence). Trimming shortened V by 0 bases and J by 5 bases, and 10 bases separated the two germline ends. CD4+ cells of the naive, central memory, regulatory and stem cell-like memory types were sorted via CD45RO/CCR7/CD25/CD127/CD95/CD27. Only a few counts were recorded for this clone. The antigen remains unidentified. Other nucleotide sequences from this sample produce the same CDR3. Every bit of the isolated RNA underwent reverse transcription, so sequencing read expressed TCRB transcripts. Each sample of naive, central memory or regulatory T cells had, on average, around 3.5 million reads. The assay was immunoSEQ multiplex PCR, and TCRdb's table has in-frame clones only and misses some. This table has 240,000 or so clones, roughly 14% appearing once.

The origin of this receptor is a man aged 30 to 45 with type 1 diabetes. The chain carries TRBV15 and TRBJ2-5; possibly TRBD1 for D (6 bases). Sequencing input: naive CD4+ T cells from blood. The CDR3 nucleotides read TGTGCCACCAGCAGAGACAGGGGCCAGGAGACCCAGTACTTC. Protein: CATSRDRGQETQYF.